This TCR beta chain was found in a study of CD8 T cells in Susac syndrome. Study-level results: It was acknowledged in the study that its TCR sequencing and HLA analysis involved a relatively small number of individuals. The CD4+ T cell repertoires from Susac syndrome exhibited no clonal expansion.

After extraction with the RNeasy kit, roughly 0.45 to 1 ug of the RNA was reverse transcribed using random hexamers. Across 54 Vbeta and 13 Jbeta, TCR beta CDR3 was amplified with immunoSEQ multiplex PCR. TCRdb re-analysed the immunoSEQ multiplex PCR reads in MiXCR, keeping a single row per CDR3 protein. The sample contains under 150,000 distinct CDR3 sequences, roughly 95% of which appear only once. In regard to this clonotype: Its target is not known.

V shed 2 bases and J shed 3 bases, with 5 bases lying between them. CDR3 length: 12 residues. Germline CDR1 is MDHEN and CDR2 is SYDVKM. Diagnostic criteria defined recently for definite or probable disease were met by the Susac syndrome patients. The clonotype was recovered from a human donor with Susac syndrome. The sample was CD4+ T cells from PBMCs. The rearrangement links TRBV28 to TRBJ2-7; no clear D. CDR3 loop: CASSLPNYEQYF. CDR3 DNA: TGTGCCAGCAGTTTACCTAACTACGAGCAGTACTTC. The variable domain in full, with the rest retrieved from reference TRBV28 and TRBJ2-7, is DVKVTQSSRYLVKRTGEKVFLECVQDMDHENMFWYRQDPGLGLRLIYFSYDVKMKEKGDIPEGYSVSREKKERFSLILESASTNQTSMYLCASSLPNYEQYFGPGTRLTVT.